This passage covers 6 T cell receptor beta chains from one sample sequenced in a study of T cells in Graves' hyperthyroidism and ophthalmopathy (dated by TCRdb to between 2018 and 2020). The library was made by multiplex PCR. The sequencing machine was an Illumina HiSeq 2000. Amplification of TCR beta CDR3 regions was carried out from RNA transcripts. For the first round of RT-PCR on the TCR CDR3, the HTBI primer set was used together with the Qiagen OneStep RT-PCR kit. Clones were called with MiXCR by TCRdb after fastp trimmed the public reads at Q25, and only in-frame beta chains were retained. Each record represents a unique CDR3 protein, reported with the most common genes and DNA among its rows. This sample comprises hundreds of thousands of distinct CDR3 sequences, about 45% of them detected only once. The top ten clonotypes cover under 8.5% of the sample. The sample was peripheral blood or thyroid tissue (not recorded which). The receptors derive from an adult man with Graves' disease, either hyperthyroidism or ophthalmopathy (not recorded which).

This chain joins TRBV20-1 and TRBJ1-1; the D is unclear. CDR1 DFQATT and CDR2 SNEGSKA come from the germline V gene (reference sequence). The germline V and J ends were trimmed by 1 base and 11 bases, with 11 bases remaining between them. The CDR3 runs 11 residues. The CDR3 is CSARAPLGAFF. Written as DNA, the CDR3 is TGCAGTGCTAGAGCCCCCTTGGGTGCTTTCTTT.

The V call is TRBV29-1, the J call TRBJ2-3; 10 bases line up with TRBD2. Germline CDR1 is SQVTM and CDR2 is ANQGSEA. The trim removed 0 bases at V and 4 bases at J, leaving 10 bases unmatched. This CDR3 has 17 amino acids. CDR3 bases: TGCAGCGTTGAAGACGGAGGTACTAGCGGGACTCCAGATACGCAGTATTTT. Its translation: CSVEDGGTSGTPDTQYF.

CDR3 coding DNA: TGTGCCAGCAGCTCCTATAGCGGGAGTGAAAAACTGTTTTTT. Translating gives CASSSYSGSEKLFF. The genes are TRBV7-6 and TRBJ1-4; D uncertain. The CDR3 spans 14 residues. From germline, CDR1 is SGHVS and CDR2 FNYEAQ. Deletions cut 4 bases from V and 7 bases from J, with 13 bases between.

The rearrangement links TRBV7-9 to TRBJ2-7, with D tentatively TRBD1 or TRBD2 (5 bases each). There are 15 residues in the CDR3. Germline-derived CDR1 and CDR2 are SEHNR and FQNEAQ (reference sequence). Trimming removed 1 base from V and 3 bases from J, with 13 bases in between. The DNA of the CDR3 is TGTGCCAGCAGCTTAGTATTGGGACGTAGCTACGAGCAGTACTTC. This sequence encodes CASSLVLGRSYEQYF.

This rearrangement joins TRBV12-3 or TRBV12-4 to TRBJ1-3; no clear D gene. This CDR3 has 15 amino acids. V lost 4 bases to trimming and J lost 0 bases, with 10 bases between them. The CDR3 coding sequence is TGTGCCAGCAGTTACACAGCATTCTCTGGAAACACCATATATTTT. It translates to CASSYTAFSGNTIYF.

This clonotype was observed many times. This rearrangement joins TRBV29-1 to TRBJ1-5; D gene ambiguous. Germline V CDR1 and CDR2: SQVTM, ANQGSEA. The CDR3 consists of 13 residues. The germline V and J ends were trimmed by 5 bases and 0 bases, with 8 bases remaining between them. CDR3 in amino acids: CSVRAASNQPQHF. For the CDR3, the DNA is TGCAGCGTTCGGGCAGCTAGCAATCAGCCCCAGCATTTT.